One and the same sample provided the 20 T cell receptor beta chains below, sequenced in a study of blood T cell repertoires in COVID-19. Sequencing used immunoSEQ multiplex PCR; TCRdb keeps in-frame clones, though not all of them. The sample contains around 380,000 clones, 87% of which appear only once. The material sequenced was PBMCs or T cells enriched from blood (not recorded which). These receptors all stem from a man younger than 40 who had recovered from COVID-19.

The chain couples TRBV19 to TRBJ1-2; 7 positions agree with TRBD1. This CDR3 is built from 16 residues. With V trimmed by 2 bases and J by 7 bases, 13 bases remained unmatched. Germline V CDR1 and CDR2: LNHDA, SQIVND (reference sequence). CDR3 bases: TGTGCCAGTAGTATATACCCGACCGACAGGGTTACTGGCTACACCTTC. Translated, it gives CASSIYPTDRVTGYTF.

This chain connects TRBV3-1 (or the pseudogene TRBV3-2) to TRBJ2-5; D possibly corresponds to TRBD2 (5 bases). The CDR3 length is 15 residues. The V gene's germline CDR1 is LGHDT and CDR2 YNNKEL (reference sequence). V was trimmed by 0 bases and J by 6 bases, leaving 14 bases between them. CDR3 in amino acids: CASSQDRGSGKTQYF. For the CDR3, the DNA is TGTGCCAGCAGCCAAGATCGGGGTAGTGGAAAGACCCAGTACTTC.

Here the CDR3 reads CASRDRSTEAFF. DNA for the CDR3: TGTGCCAGCAGAGACAGGTCCACTGAAGCTTTCTTT. V is TRBV12-3 or TRBV12-4 and J is TRBJ1-1, with D perhaps TRBD1 (6 bases). The ends were cut back, 6 bases at V and 4 bases at J, with 9 bases in the middle. The CDR3 sequence is 12 residues long.

The chain has TRBV9 and TRBJ2-7; 9 bases match TRBD1. V was clipped by 4 bases and J by 0 bases; unmatched bases: 11. Germline lookup yields CDR1 SGDLS and CDR2 YYNGEE. CDR3 length: 17 residues. The CDR3 DNA sequence: TGTGCCAGCAGCCACCCCCGGGACAGGGACGTCTCCTACGAGCAGTACTTC. This translates into CASSHPRDRDVSYEQYF.

J is TRBJ1-3 and V is TRBV30; 8 positions agree with TRBD1. This CDR3 is 15 amino acids long. From germline, CDR1 is GTSNPN and CDR2 SVGIG (reference sequence). The trim removed 1 base at V and 1 base at J, leaving 3 bases unmatched. The chain's CDR3 is CAWSGRGQSGNTIYF. The CDR3 region has the DNA TGTGCCTGGAGTGGCAGGGGGCAGTCTGGAAACACCATATATTTT.

The chain has TRBV7-7 and TRBJ2-7, with 14 bases aligning to TRBD2. V lost 5 bases to trimming and J lost 3 bases; unmatched junction nucleotides: 3. Looked up from germline, CDR1 is SSHAT and CDR2 is FNYEAQ (reference sequence). The CDR3 sequence is 15 residues long. The CDR3 sequence is CASSPGTSGGYEQYF. Written as DNA, the CDR3 is TGTGCCAGCAGCCCAGGGACTAGCGGGGGCTACGAGCAGTACTTC.

This clone was counted only a few times. The rearrangement uses TRBV30 and TRBJ1-6, with D tentatively TRBD1 (5 bases). The germline gives CDR1 GTSNPN, CDR2 SVGIG (reference sequence). There are 15 residues in the CDR3. Trimming pared 2 bases from V and 7 bases from J, leaving 15 bases between. CDR3 sequence: CAWSSGALSNSPLHF. CDR3 nucleotides: TGTGCCTGGAGTAGTGGGGCCCTCTCGAATTCACCCCTCCACTTT.

DNA of the CDR3: TGTGCCAGCAGTTTCCGGGGGAACACTGAAGCTTTCTTT. Translation: CASSFRGNTEAFF. The chain is built from TRBV27 and TRBJ1-1; D not resolved. From germline, CDR1 is MNHEY and CDR2 SMNVEV (reference sequence). This CDR3 is 13 amino acids long. Between the trimmed V and J ends, which lost 3 bases and 1 base, there was a span of 6 bases.

The chain joins TRBV7-2 to TRBJ2-7; TRBD1 matches 8 bases. CDR3 size: 13 residues. Germline assignment: CDR1 SGHTA and CDR2 FQGNSA. V was clipped by 4 bases and J by 3 bases; unmatched bases: 2. This CDR3 reads CASSSGTGYEQYF. DNA of the CDR3: TGTGCCAGCAGCTCAGGGACAGGCTACGAGCAGTACTTC.

Written as DNA, the CDR3 is TGTGCCAGCAGCTTAGTAGCAGGGTCGCTTTTCCAAGAGACCCAGTACTTC. It specifies CASSLVAGSLFQETQYF. The V gene is TRBV7-6, the J gene TRBJ2-5; D possibly corresponds to TRBD1 (5 bases). The germline V gene encodes CDR1 SGHVS and CDR2 FNYEAQ. The ends were cut back, 1 base at V and 1 base at J, with 16 bases in the middle. CDR3 length: 17 amino acids.

This clone is a singleton in its sample. V and J are TRBV6-5 and TRBJ2-3; a possible D gene is TRBD2 (6 bases). There are 15 residues in the CDR3. The germline V and J ends were trimmed by 5 bases and 2 bases, with 14 bases remaining between them. In germline, CDR1 is MNHEY, CDR2 SVGAGI. The CDR3 bases are TGTGCCAGCAGTCCTCGGACGGGAGCCACAGATACGCAGTATTTT. Its translation: CASSPRTGATDTQYF.

The chain links TRBV7-3 to TRBJ2-7, with D perhaps TRBD1 (6 bases). V lost 2 bases to trimming and J lost 2 bases, with 10 bases between them. CDR1 is SGHTA and CDR2 is FQGTGA in the germline V gene. The CDR3 is 14 amino acids. This chain's CDR3 is CASSLDRFAYEQYF. The CDR3 bases are TGTGCCAGCAGCTTAGACAGGTTCGCCTACGAGCAGTACTTC.

This rearrangement joins TRBV2 to TRBJ1-1; D is undetermined. V was trimmed by 6 bases and J by 8 bases, leaving 4 bases between them. Germline CDR1 SNHLY, CDR2 FYNNEI. CDR3 size: 9 residues. CDR3: CASSREAFF. As DNA, the CDR3 is TGTGCCAGCAGCAGGGAAGCTTTCTTT.

The V call is TRBV5-1, the J call TRBJ2-2; no firm D call. This CDR3 region has 13 residues. The ends were cut back, 2 bases at V and 5 bases at J, with 7 bases in the middle. Germline V lookup: CDR1 SGHRS, CDR2 YFSETQ. CDR3 region: CASSFRETGELFF. The CDR3 bases are TGCGCCAGCAGCTTCCGCGAAACCGGGGAGCTGTTTTTT.

The rearrangement links TRBV10-3 to TRBJ2-2; 7 positions agree with TRBD2. The trim removed 8 bases at V and 1 base at J, leaving 13 bases unmatched. This CDR3 is built from 17 residues. In germline, CDR1 is ENHRY, CDR2 SYGVKD. This CDR3 reads CAIGAHRAGVNTGELFF. CDR3 sequence (DNA): TGTGCCATCGGGGCCCACCGTGCGGGGGTGAACACCGGGGAGCTGTTTTTT.

This clone came up a few times. The rearrangement links TRBV20-1 to TRBJ2-1; D gene unclear. CDR1 DFQATT and CDR2 SNEGSKA come from the germline V gene (reference sequence). Deletions cut 3 bases from V and 7 bases from J, with 7 bases between. The CDR3 spans 11 residues. This CDR3 reads CSASLFNEQFF. CDR3 coding DNA: TGCAGTGCTAGCTTGTTTAATGAGCAGTTCTTC.

The gene calls are TRBV10-2 and TRBJ1-1, with 7 bases matching TRBD1. Germline CDR1 and CDR2: WSHSY and SAAADI. The CDR3 has 14 residues. Trimming removed 7 bases from V and 1 base from J; junction bases left unmatched: 6. Here the CDR3 DNA reads TGCGCCAGCAAAGCCGGGACAGCGAACACTGAAGCTTTCTTT. Its translation is CASKAGTANTEAFF.

J is TRBJ1-2 and V is TRBV9, with D hard to call. The CDR3 totals 9 residues. V gave up 7 bases and J gave up 14 bases, with 12 bases separating them. Germline V gives CDR1 SGDLS, CDR2 YYNGEE. The CDR3 spells CASGPPKTF. The CDR3 DNA sequence: TGTGCCAGCGGCCCACCCAAGACCTTC. Full variable domain (missing parts from reference TRBV9 and TRBJ1-2): DSGVTQTPKHLITATGQRVTLRCSPRSGDLSVYWYQQSLDQGLQFLIQYYNGEERAKGNILERFSAQQFPDLHSELNLSSLELGDSALYFCASGPPKTFGSGTRLTVV.

This clone was seen just once. This sequence joins TRBV5-1 and TRBJ2-3; 8 bases fit TRBD2. This CDR3 has 16 residues. Germline CDR1 is SGHRS and CDR2 is YFSETQ. V shed 5 bases and J 4 bases; nucleotides not matched to a gene: 12. DNA for the CDR3: TGCGCCAGCAGGGGGACTCGCGGGGGGATCGCAGATACGCAGTATTTT. This sequence encodes CASRGTRGGIADTQYF.

This clone was detected only once. The V call is TRBV3-1 (or the pseudogene TRBV3-2), the J call TRBJ2-4, with 9 positions matching TRBD2. This CDR3 has 17 amino acids. The V gene end was trimmed by 4 bases and the J gene end by 5 bases; junction bases not matched to a gene: 12. Germline V CDR1 and CDR2: LGHDT, YNNKEL (reference sequence). The CDR3 loop is CASSPGGAGGAENIQYF. CDR3 coding DNA: TGTGCCAGCAGCCCAGGGGGAGCGGGGGGAGCGGAAAACATTCAGTACTTC.